A single sample gave rise to the 2 T cell receptor beta chains below, sequenced in a study of blood T cell repertoires in COVID-19. Data came from immunoSEQ multiplex PCR; TCRdb stores just in-frame clones and leaves some out. The data show about 36,000 clones, roughly 70% seen once. Sample: peripheral blood. These receptors originate from a man aged 65 to 85 with COVID-19, enrolled during active disease.

This rearrangement joins TRBV30 to TRBJ1-2; TRBD1 is a possible D gene (6 bases). The CDR3 length is 15 residues. The germline CDR1 and CDR2 sequences are GTSNPN and SVGIG (reference sequence). V was shortened by 2 bases and J by 6 bases, with 19 bases between the two germline ends. In nucleotides, the CDR3 is TGTGCCTGGAGTTTCGGGGGGGGGCTCCTCCATGGCTACACCTTC. It yields the protein CAWSFGGGLLHGYTF.

V usage is TRBV9 and J usage is TRBJ2-2; 8 nucleotides align to TRBD2. CDR3 size: 16 residues. The trim removed 0 bases at V and 0 bases at J, leaving 1 base unmatched. Germline CDR1 is SGDLS and CDR2 is YYNGEE. CDR3 in amino acids: CASSVGTSPNTGELFF. In DNA, the CDR3 is TGTGCCAGCAGCGTAGGGACTAGCCCGAACACCGGGGAGCTGTTTTTT. Using reference TRBV9 and TRBJ2-2 for the parts outside the CDR3, the full variable domain is DSGVTQTPKHLITATGQRVTLRCSPRSGDLSVYWYQQSLDQGLQFLIQYYNGEERAKGNILERFSAQQFPDLHSELNLSSLELGDSALYFCASSVGTSPNTGELFFGEGSRLTVL.